This is a list of T cell receptor beta chains from one sample in a study of cytomegalovirus exposure and HLA in healthy donors. Sequencing was performed with immunoSEQ multiplex PCR; in TCRdb, only in-frame clones are kept and a portion is missing. The sample has some 230,000 clones, 75% to 95% seen once. Sequencing was performed on PBMCs. These receptor sequences come from a woman aged 18-29 years in good health and CMV-seronegative. Each CDR3 is given with its conserved first and last residue. The D gene is left open where the match is weak. Some rows have no size entry. The others give once, few or many, or a class for an expanded clone.

cdr3_length d_call j_call v_call clone_size cdr3_nt cdr3_aa
14 . TRBJ1-3 TRBV5-4 . TGTGCCAGCAGCTTGGGAGGGTCCGGAAACACCATATATTTT CASSLGGSGNTIYF
16 TRBD1 TRBJ1-5 TRBV19 . TGTGCCAGTACCTCATGGACAGGGGGCTCTAGTCAGCCCCAGCATTTT CASTSWTGGSSQPQHF
15 . TRBJ1-4 TRBV9 . TGTGCCAGCAGCGCCCACGACGTGCAGGGAGAAAAACTGTTTTTT CASSAHDVQGEKLFF
14 TRBD1 TRBJ1-4 TRBV6-5 . TGTGCCAGCAGGGACCAGGGGGCTGATGAAAAACTGTTTTTT CASRDQGADEKLFF
16 TRBD1 TRBJ2-4 TRBV5-4 . TGTGCCAGCAGCTCCCGGGACAGGGGGCCTGGAAACATTCAGTACTTC CASSSRDRGPGNIQYF
14 TRBD1 TRBJ1-2 TRBV28 . TGTGCCAGCAGTGGGGGACAGGGAAGGTGGGGCTACACCTTC CASSGGQGRWGYTF
15 TRBD2 TRBJ2-1 TRBV25-1 . TGTGCCAGCAGTTCTAGCGGGGGGACTCCCAATGAGCAGTTCTTC CASSSSGGTPNEQFF
15 . TRBJ2-3 TRBV10-1 . TGCGCCAGCAGCGCCGCCAGCGACGCAGTCCATACGCAGTATTTT CASSAASDAVHTQYF
16 TRBD1 TRBJ1-4 TRBV11-2 . TGTGCCAGCAGCCCTGGGACAGGGGGATCTAATGAAAAACTGTTTTTT CASSPGTGGSNEKLFF
15 TRBD2 TRBJ2-7 TRBV4-1 once TGCGCCAGCAGCCAAGGGACTAGCGGGATCTCTGAGCAGTACTTC CASSQGTSGISEQYF
12 . TRBJ1-1 TRBV10-2 few TGCGCCAGCAGTGAGCGGGAACGGAAAGCTTTCTTT CASSERERKAFF
15 TRBD2 TRBJ2-5 TRBV15 . TGTGCCACCAGCAGAGTCGTGAGCGGGAGCGAGACCCAGTACTTC CATSRVVSGSETQYF
15 TRBD2 TRBJ2-1 TRBV9 once TGTGCCAGCAGCGCGAGCGGGAGTTTCTACAATGAGCAGTTCTTC CASSASGSFYNEQFF
19 TRBD2 TRBJ2-7 TRBV28 . TGTGCCAGCAGTTTGGGTCTCAAGCCCGGCGGGAGTTTCTCCTACGAGCAGTACTTC CASSLGLKPGGSFSYEQYF
14 TRBD2 TRBJ2-2 TRBV27 . TGTGCCAGCACTTCTCGGGGGGGCACCGGGGAGCTGTTTTTT CASTSRGGTGELFF
17 . TRBJ1-3 TRBV5-1 . TGCGCCAGCAGCCCGCCAGACAGCAGCTATCCTGGAAACACCATATATTTT CASSPPDSSYPGNTIYF
13 . TRBJ1-2 TRBV19 . TGTGCCAGTACCACCGGTGGCGGTAATGGCTACACCTTC CASTTGGGNGYTF